In this sample, the clone carrying this T cell receptor (beta chain) turned up many times. TCRdb called the reads again in MiXCR, with one record for every CDR3 protein. The table shows 480,000 or so distinct CDR3 sequences, with around 11% occurring only once. This sample was included in a study of T cell repertoires in cytomegalovirus infection. Germline V CDR1 and CDR2: MGHRA, YSYEKL. With 3 bases clipped from V and 6 bases from J, the junction kept 5 bases outside the gene matches. The CDR3 spans 15 residues. The sequence derives from a human donor in good health (CMV status not recorded). Some clones in this sample may be carry-over from other donors' samples. Sequencing was performed on PBMCs. The gene calls are TRBV4-1 and TRBJ2-1, with 10 bases fitting TRBD2. The CDR3 DNA reads as TGCGCCAGCAGCCACCCGGGACTAGCGCTCAATGAGCAGTTCTTC. Residues: CASSHPGLALNEQFF.